The 21 T cell receptor beta chains below come from one sample, sequenced in a study of CD8 T cells in ankylosing spondylitis. Points from the study as a whole: A TCR beta motif of eight highly homologous variants appeared characteristic of ankylosing spondylitis blood.

Their recognized antigens are unknown. Each CDR3 protein is one row after TCRdb ran MiXCR on the 5' RACE reads. The sample shows under 550,000 distinct CDR3 sequences, 26% of them seen only once. Sequencing was performed on blood, either unsorted or a sorted T cell fraction (not recorded which). The receptors stem from a male donor with ankylosing spondylitis.

The J gene is TRBJ2-4, the V gene TRBV9; D possibly corresponds to TRBD2 (5 bases). This CDR3 comprises 14 residues. Germline CDR1 is SGDLS and CDR2 is YYNGEE. V was clipped by 6 bases and J by 5 bases, with 15 bases between them. CDR3 in amino acids: CASTEGQAENIQYF. The CDR3 nucleotides are TGTGCCAGCACCGAGGGCCAGGCGGAAAACATTCAGTACTTC.

This clonotype was observed a few times. The chain links TRBV5-1 to TRBJ2-1, with 10 positions matching TRBD2. The germline V gene encodes CDR1 SGHRS and CDR2 YFSETQ. The V and J ends lost 4 bases and 8 bases, in that order; junction bases with no gene match: 6. This CDR3 has 14 residues. The CDR3 bases are TGCGCCAGCAGCCGAGCGGGAGGGCCATATGAGCAGTTCTTC. It specifies CASSRAGGPYEQFF.

This clonotype was picked up one time. The V and J genes are TRBV12-3 or TRBV12-4 and TRBJ1-5; the D is unclear. This CDR3 is 12 amino acids long. V was pared by 3 bases and J by 11 bases, with 11 bases between. In DNA form, the CDR3 reads TGTGCCAGCAGTTTCGGGTATTACGCCCAGCATTTT. As protein: CASSFGYYAQHF.

About this clonotype itself: One junction end does not reproduce the germline sequence, and a read error may be involved. V gene TRBV10-2 combines with J gene TRBJ2-5, with D perhaps assigned TRBD1 or TRBD2 (6 bases each). The germline CDR1 and CDR2 sequences are WSHSY and SAAADI. CDR3 length: 13 residues. CDR3 residues: CDSSGGGAETQYF. CDR3 nucleotide sequence: TGCGACAGCAGTGGGGGCGGGGCGGAGACCCAGTACTTC.

J is TRBJ1-1 and V is TRBV6-1; TRBD1 might be the D (6 bases). The CDR3 runs to 11 residues. Germline V gene data show CDR1 as MNHNS and CDR2 as SASEGT. V was pared by 6 bases and J by 13 bases, with 15 bases between. In nucleotides, the CDR3 is TGTGCCAGCAGGGCGGGGGCAAGTTGTTTCTTT. Residues: CASRAGASCFF.

The V call is TRBV20-1, the J call TRBJ1-1; TRBD1 is a possible D gene (5 bases). The CDR3 is 16 amino acids. Germline V lookup: CDR1 DFQATT, CDR2 SNEGSKA (reference sequence). Trimming shortened V by 0 bases and J by 0 bases, and 14 bases separated the two germline ends. The CDR3 sequence: CSARDGGAFMNTEAFF. CDR3 bases: TGCAGTGCTAGAGATGGGGGAGCGTTCATGAACACTGAAGCTTTCTTT.

This clonotype has just a few counts. The chain uses TRBV12-3 or TRBV12-4 and TRBJ1-1; D gene ambiguous. The CDR3 spans 14 residues. Trimming took 6 bases from V and 2 from J, leaving 13 bases between them. The CDR3 region is CASRLDRTNTEAFF. The CDR3 DNA reads as TGTGCCAGCAGACTAGACCGAACTAACACTGAAGCTTTCTTT.

This clonotype has just a few counts. CDR3 DNA sequence: TGCGCCAGCAGCTTTAGACTAGCGGGAGACAATGAGCAGTTCTTC. This translates into CASSFRLAGDNEQFF. The gene calls are TRBV5-1 and TRBJ2-1; TRBD2 agrees at 12 bases. V gave up 2 bases and J gave up 5 bases; unmatched junction bases: 2. Looked up from germline, CDR1 is SGHRS and CDR2 is YFSETQ. This CDR3 is built from 15 residues.

Worth noting for this clonotype: This may be a read error: a much more frequent sequence differs by one nucleotide. In nucleotides, the CDR3 is TGTGCCAGCAGCGACTCTAGCGGCCAAGAGACCCAGTACTTC. Its protein is CASSDSSGQETQYF. The rearrangement uses TRBV7-9 and TRBJ2-5; 7 nucleotides align to TRBD2. The CDR3 has 14 amino acids. V was pared by 5 bases and J by 1 base, with 4 bases of the junction left unmatched. Germline values: CDR1 SEHNR, CDR2 FQNEAQ (reference sequence). Filled out from reference TRBV7-9 and TRBJ2-5, the complete variable domain reads DTGVSQNPRHKITKRGQNVTFRCDPISEHNRLYWYRQTLGQGPEFLTYFQNEAQLEKSRLLSDRFSAERPKGSFSTLEIQRTEQGDSAMYLCASSDSSGQETQYFGPGTRLLVL.

A few counts support this clonotype. The V and J genes are TRBV9 and TRBJ2-1; D could derive from TRBD1 or TRBD2 (6 bases each). The germline V gene has CDR1 SGDLS and CDR2 YYNGEE. V was trimmed by 0 bases and J by 4 bases, leaving 14 bases between them. CDR3 length equals 16 residues. CDR3: CASSVGGAPLYNEQFF. The CDR3 DNA is TGTGCCAGCAGCGTAGGGGGGGCCCCTCTATACAATGAGCAGTTCTTC.

This rearrangement joins TRBV10-3 to TRBJ2-7; TRBD2 is a possible D gene (6 bases). The CDR3 extends over 14 amino acids. V was cut by 7 bases and J by 7 bases, with 20 bases left in between. Per germline, CDR1 ENHRY and CDR2 SYGVKD. CDR3 region: CAIKAGRAEGEQYV. The CDR3 DNA reads TGTGCCATCAAGGCGGGGCGTGCGGAAGGGGAGCAGTACGTC.

Only a few counts were recorded for this clonotype. This chain joins TRBV10-3 and TRBJ2-1, with 8 bases fitting TRBD2. CDR1 and CDR2 from the germline V gene are ENHRY and SYGVKD. The CDR3 runs 13 residues. V lost 5 bases, J lost 9 bases, and 6 bases stayed unmatched. The CDR3 here is CAISLAGGGEQFF. The CDR3 nucleotides read TGTGCCATCAGTCTGGCGGGAGGTGGTGAGCAGTTCTTC.

V usage is TRBV7-2 and J usage is TRBJ1-5; D call uncertain. CDR1 is SGHTA and CDR2 is FQGNSA in the germline V gene. This CDR3 region has 15 residues. Between the trimmed V and J ends, which lost 5 bases and 6 bases, there was a span of 17 bases. The CDR3 is CASSLLIGLAQPQHF. The CDR3 bases are TGTGCCAGCAGCCTATTAATAGGGTTAGCTCAGCCCCAGCATTTT.

The genes are TRBV5-1 and TRBJ2-3, with 9 nucleotides matching TRBD2. Germline CDR1 is SGHRS and CDR2 is YFSETQ. The trim removed 3 bases at V and 2 bases at J, leaving 7 bases unmatched. The CDR3 consists of 16 residues. CDR3 DNA: TGCGCCAGCAGCTCCTTAGCGGGGGTCCCCACAGATACGCAGTATTTT. Translation gives CASSSLAGVPTDTQYF.

This clonotype was picked up a small number of times. CDR3 loop: CSARDSQGPSNYGYTF. CDR3 DNA: TGCAGTGCTAGGGACTCCCAGGGTCCCTCTAACTATGGCTACACCTTC. The V gene is TRBV20-1, the J gene TRBJ1-2; the D gene is possibly TRBD1 (5 bases). CDR1 is DFQATT, CDR2 SNEGSKA, per germline (reference sequence). This CDR3 is 16 amino acids long. With 3 bases removed from V and 0 bases from J, the gap between germline ends came to 17 bases.

The chain recombines TRBV29-1 with TRBJ2-2, with unresolved D. This CDR3 spans 11 amino acids. Germline-derived CDR1 and CDR2 are SQVTM and ANQGSEA. The CDR3 DNA reads TGCACAGGTAGCAACACCGGGGAGCTGTTTTTT. Translated: CTGSNTGELFF.

The chain carries TRBV5-1 and TRBJ1-5; TRBD1 agrees at 9 bases. The CDR3 has 13 amino acids. Germline V CDR1 and CDR2: SGHRS, YFSETQ. J gave up 5 bases and V 7 bases, and 4 bases lay outside the gene matches. In nucleotides, the CDR3 is TGCGCCAGCGGACAGGGGCCCGATCAGCCCCAGCATTTT. The encoded protein is CASGQGPDQPQHF.

The genes are TRBV14 and TRBJ2-1, with D hard to call. The CDR3 runs 16 residues. The V end was cut by 4 bases, the J end by 0 bases, with 13 bases between. Germline V gene lookup returns CDR1 SGHDN and CDR2 FVKESK. The CDR3 region has the DNA TGTGCCAGCAGCCGCCGGCAGGACGGCTCCTACAATGAGCAGTTCTTC. Its translation is CASSRRQDGSYNEQFF.

This chain joins TRBV3-1 and TRBJ2-5; D not certain. Between the trimmed V and J ends, which lost 3 bases and 3 bases, there was a span of 8 bases. The CDR3 extends over 13 amino acids. CDR1 and CDR2 (germline): LGHDT, YNNKEL (reference sequence). The CDR3 DNA follows: TGTGCCAGCAGCCAGGGTCAGGAAGAGACCCAGTACTTC. It encodes CASSQGQEETQYF.

The rearrangement links TRBV5-5 to TRBJ1-1; D is uncertain. The V end lost 2 bases, the J end lost 0 bases, and 11 bases lay between the germline ends. This CDR3 comprises 15 residues. The germline CDR1 and CDR2 sequences are SGHKS and YYEKEE (reference sequence). The CDR3 region has the DNA TGTGCCAGCAGCTTAGACGGGAGGGTGAACACTGAAGCTTTCTTT. This translates into CASSLDGRVNTEAFF.

V is TRBV10-2 and J is TRBJ2-5; 9 nucleotides align to TRBD1. Germline loops: CDR1 WSHSY, CDR2 SAAADI. This CDR3 is 13 amino acids long. Trimming at V came to 8 bases and at J to 7 bases, leaving 8 bases not matched to a gene. The CDR3 is CASGRDRVATQYF. CDR3 sequence (DNA): TGCGCCAGCGGGAGGGACAGGGTGGCGACCCAGTACTTC.